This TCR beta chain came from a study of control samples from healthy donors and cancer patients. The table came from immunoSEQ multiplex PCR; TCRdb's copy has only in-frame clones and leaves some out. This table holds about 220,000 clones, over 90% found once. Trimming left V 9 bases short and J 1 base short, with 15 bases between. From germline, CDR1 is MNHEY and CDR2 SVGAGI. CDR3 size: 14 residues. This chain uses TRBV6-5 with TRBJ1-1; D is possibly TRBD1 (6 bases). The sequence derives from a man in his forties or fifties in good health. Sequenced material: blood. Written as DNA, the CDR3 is TGTGCCAGTAGGGGGGCAGGGTGGAACACTGAAGCTTTCTTT. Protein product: CASRGAGWNTEAFF.